This section outlines one T cell receptor (beta chain) sequence together with its context. Antigen unknown. Both 60 Vbeta primers and 13 Jbeta primers went into the PCR. As handled by the study authors: Roughly 81 million unique TCR beta chains, some 9.9 million shared, were counted in a later analysis. The data were produced by immunoSEQ multiplex PCR, yet TCRdb's version contains in-frame clones alone and is incomplete. The V and J calls and clone size were taken over from that table, and D and trimming were inferred from the DNA. The sample features 150,000 or so clones, with 1.3% in its top ten. This record comes from a study of cytomegalovirus exposure and HLA in healthy donors. Germline CDR1 and CDR2: SGHAT and FQNNGV. The ends were cut back, 5 bases at V and 7 bases at J, with 18 bases in the middle. The CDR3 is 15 residues long. The study's findings and limits: Segments of the TCR beta V type were, in most cases, productive about 87% or about 30% of the time in an earlier analysis.

The sample comprised PBMCs. This clonotype was obtained from a woman in her sixties or seventies in good health and CMV-seronegative. The chain couples TRBV11-2 to TRBJ2-4, with D hard to call. CDR3 protein: CASSPPLHLNNIQYF. In DNA form, the CDR3 reads TGTGCCAGCAGCCCGCCGTTGCACTTAAACAACATTCAGTACTTC. Filled out from reference TRBV11-2 and TRBJ2-4, the complete variable domain reads EAGVAQSPRYKIIEKRQSVAFWCNPISGHATLYWYQQILGQGPKLLIQFQNNGVVDDSQLPKDRFSAERLKGVDSTLKIQPAKLEDSAVYLCASSPPLHLNNIQYFGAGTRLSVL.